This T cell receptor beta chain is drawn from a study of lymphopenia after photon versus proton radiotherapy. As concerns this clone: Antigen unknown.

Study-wide points: Only patients who died were analyzed for survival; proton advantage is unproven. Larger post-nadir TCR diversity loss correlated inversely with survival in deceased patients. Photon-treated patients lost naive T cells and TCR diversity; proton-treated stayed stable.

The CDR3 runs to 15 residues. Sequenced by immunoSEQ multiplex PCR; TCRdb stores in-frame clones only, minus some. The sample has roughly 30,000 clones; 80% to 90% are singletons. The source of this sequence is a woman aged 55-70 years with cholangiocarcinoma. Some clones in this sample may be carry-over from other donors' samples. This specimen was peripheral blood, taken from a patient treated with proton-based radiotherapy. The rearrangement uses TRBV21-1 and TRBJ1-4. TRBV21-1 is listed as a pseudogene. CDR3 coding DNA: TGTGCCAGCAGCAAAAGGAGGGATGATAATGAAAAACTGTTTTTT. It is translated as CASSKRRDDNEKLFF.